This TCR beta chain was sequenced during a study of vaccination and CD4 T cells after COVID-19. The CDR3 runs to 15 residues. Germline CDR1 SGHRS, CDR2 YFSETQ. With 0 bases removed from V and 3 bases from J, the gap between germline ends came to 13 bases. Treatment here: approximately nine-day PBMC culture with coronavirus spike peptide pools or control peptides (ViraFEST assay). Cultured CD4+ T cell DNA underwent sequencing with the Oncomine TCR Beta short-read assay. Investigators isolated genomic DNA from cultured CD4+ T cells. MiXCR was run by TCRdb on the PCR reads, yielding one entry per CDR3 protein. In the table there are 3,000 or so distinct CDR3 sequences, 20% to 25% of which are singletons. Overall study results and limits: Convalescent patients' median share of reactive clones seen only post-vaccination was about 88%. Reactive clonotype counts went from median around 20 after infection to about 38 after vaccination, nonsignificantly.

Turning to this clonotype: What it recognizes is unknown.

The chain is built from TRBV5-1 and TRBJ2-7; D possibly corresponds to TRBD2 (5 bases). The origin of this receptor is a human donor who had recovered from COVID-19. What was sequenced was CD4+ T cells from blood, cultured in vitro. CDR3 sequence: CASSLAVGERYEQYF. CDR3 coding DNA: TGCGCCAGCAGCTTGGCCGTGGGAGAGCGCTACGAGCAGTACTTC.